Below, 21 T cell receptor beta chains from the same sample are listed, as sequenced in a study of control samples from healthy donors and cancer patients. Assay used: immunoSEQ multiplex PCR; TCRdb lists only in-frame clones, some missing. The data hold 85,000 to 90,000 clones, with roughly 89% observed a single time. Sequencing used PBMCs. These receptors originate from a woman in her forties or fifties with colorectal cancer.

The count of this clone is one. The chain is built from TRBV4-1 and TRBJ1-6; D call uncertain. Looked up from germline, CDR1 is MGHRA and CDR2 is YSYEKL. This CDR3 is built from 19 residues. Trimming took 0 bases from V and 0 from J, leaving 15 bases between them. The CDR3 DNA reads TGCGCCAGCAGCCAAGATTTTATTCCGGGAAGCTCCTATAATTCACCCCTCCACTTT. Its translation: CASSQDFIPGSSYNSPLHF.

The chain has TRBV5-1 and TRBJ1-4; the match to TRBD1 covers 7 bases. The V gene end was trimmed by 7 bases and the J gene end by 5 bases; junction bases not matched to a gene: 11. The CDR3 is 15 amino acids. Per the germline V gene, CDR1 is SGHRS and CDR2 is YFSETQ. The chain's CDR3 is CASRLTGTENEKLFF. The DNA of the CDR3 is TGCGCCAGCCGACTTACAGGGACAGAGAATGAAAAACTGTTTTTT.

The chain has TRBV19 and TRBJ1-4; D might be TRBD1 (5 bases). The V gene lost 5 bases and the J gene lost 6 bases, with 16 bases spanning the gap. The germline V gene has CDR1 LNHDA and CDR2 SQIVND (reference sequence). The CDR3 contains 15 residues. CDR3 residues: CASSPAGRVDEKLFF. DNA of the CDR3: TGTGCCAGTAGTCCTGCAGGGAGGGTGGATGAAAAACTGTTTTTT.

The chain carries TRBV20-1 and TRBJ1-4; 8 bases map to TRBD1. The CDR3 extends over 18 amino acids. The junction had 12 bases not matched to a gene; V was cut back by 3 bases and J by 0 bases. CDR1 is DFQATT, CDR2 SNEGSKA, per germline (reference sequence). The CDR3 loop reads CSASGAGTGVATNEKLFF. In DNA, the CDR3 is TGCAGTGCTAGTGGGGCGGGGACAGGAGTTGCAACTAATGAAAAACTGTTTTTT.

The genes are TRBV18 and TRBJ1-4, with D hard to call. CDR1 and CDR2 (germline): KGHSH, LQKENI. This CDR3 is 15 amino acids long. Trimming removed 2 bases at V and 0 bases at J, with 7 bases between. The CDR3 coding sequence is TGTGCCAGCTCACCAGGGCGAGCAACTAATGAAAAACTGTTTTTT. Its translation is CASSPGRATNEKLFF.

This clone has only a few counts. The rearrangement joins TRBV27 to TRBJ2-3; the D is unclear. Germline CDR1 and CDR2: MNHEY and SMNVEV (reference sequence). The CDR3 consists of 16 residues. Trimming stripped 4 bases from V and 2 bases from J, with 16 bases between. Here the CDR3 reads CASSSRSRAPTDTQYF. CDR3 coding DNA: TGTGCCAGCAGTTCCCGGTCTAGGGCTCCCACAGATACGCAGTATTTT.

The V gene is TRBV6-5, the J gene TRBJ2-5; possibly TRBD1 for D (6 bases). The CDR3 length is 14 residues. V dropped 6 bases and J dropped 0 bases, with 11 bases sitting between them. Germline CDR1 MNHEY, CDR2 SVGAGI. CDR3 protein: CASRRTGNQETQYF. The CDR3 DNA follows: TGTGCCAGCAGGCGAACAGGGAACCAAGAGACCCAGTACTTC.

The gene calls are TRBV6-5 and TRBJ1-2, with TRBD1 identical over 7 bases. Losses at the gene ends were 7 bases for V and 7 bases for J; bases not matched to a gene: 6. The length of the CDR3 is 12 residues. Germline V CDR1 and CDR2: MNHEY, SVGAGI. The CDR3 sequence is CASTRPGGGYTF. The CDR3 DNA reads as TGTGCCAGCACCCGCCCAGGGGGTGGCTACACCTTC.

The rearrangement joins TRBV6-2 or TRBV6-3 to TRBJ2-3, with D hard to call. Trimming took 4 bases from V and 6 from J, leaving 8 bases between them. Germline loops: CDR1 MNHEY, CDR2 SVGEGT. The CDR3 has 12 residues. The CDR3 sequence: CASSSSSDTQYF. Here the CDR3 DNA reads TGTGCCAGCAGTTCTAGTTCTGATACGCAGTATTTT.

In DNA, the CDR3 is TGTGCCAGCAGCCCCTACAATGAGCAGTTCTTC. Translation: CASSPYNEQFF. J is TRBJ2-1 and V is TRBV7-9; D is unclear. CDR1 is SEHNR, CDR2 FQNEAQ, per germline (reference sequence). V lost 5 bases, J lost 2 bases, and 1 base lay in between. The CDR3 contains 11 residues.

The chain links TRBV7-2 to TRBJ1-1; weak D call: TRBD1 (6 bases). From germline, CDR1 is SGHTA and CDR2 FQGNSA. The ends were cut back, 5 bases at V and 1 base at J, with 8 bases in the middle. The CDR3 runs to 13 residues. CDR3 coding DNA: TGTGCCAGCAGCCGGGACACGAACACTGAAGCTTTCTTT. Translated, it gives CASSRDTNTEAFF.

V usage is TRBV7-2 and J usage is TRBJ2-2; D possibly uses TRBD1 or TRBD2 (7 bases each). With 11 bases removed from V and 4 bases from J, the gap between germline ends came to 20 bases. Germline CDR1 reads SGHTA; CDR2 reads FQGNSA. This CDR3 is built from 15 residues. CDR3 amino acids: CAGGEGADGTGELFF. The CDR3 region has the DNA TGTGCCGGCGGGGAGGGGGCGGACGGCACCGGGGAGCTGTTTTTT.

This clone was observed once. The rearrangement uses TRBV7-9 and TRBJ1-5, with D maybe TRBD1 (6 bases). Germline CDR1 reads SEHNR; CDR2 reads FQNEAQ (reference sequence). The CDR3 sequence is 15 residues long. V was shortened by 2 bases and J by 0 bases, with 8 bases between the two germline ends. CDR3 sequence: CASSLKGDSNQPQHF. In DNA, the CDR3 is TGTGCCAGCAGCTTAAAGGGGGATAGCAATCAGCCCCAGCATTTT.

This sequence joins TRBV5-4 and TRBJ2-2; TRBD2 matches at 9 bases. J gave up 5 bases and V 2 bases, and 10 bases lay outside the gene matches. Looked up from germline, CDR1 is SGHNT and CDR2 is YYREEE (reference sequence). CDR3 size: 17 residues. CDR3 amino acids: CASSFRRGGEWTGELFF. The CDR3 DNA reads TGTGCCAGCAGCTTTCGGCGGGGGGGCGAGTGGACCGGGGAGCTGTTTTTT.

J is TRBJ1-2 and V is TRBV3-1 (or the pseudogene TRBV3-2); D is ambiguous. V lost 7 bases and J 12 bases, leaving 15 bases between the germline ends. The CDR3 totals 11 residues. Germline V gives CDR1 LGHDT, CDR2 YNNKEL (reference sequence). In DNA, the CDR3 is TGTGCCAGCAATCCATCACGGGAAGACACCTTC. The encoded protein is CASNPSREDTF.

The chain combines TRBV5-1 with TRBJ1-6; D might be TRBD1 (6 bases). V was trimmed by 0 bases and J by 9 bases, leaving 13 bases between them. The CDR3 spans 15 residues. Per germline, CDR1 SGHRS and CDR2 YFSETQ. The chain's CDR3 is CASSLDGGDGSPLHF. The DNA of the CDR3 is TGCGCCAGCAGCTTGGATGGGGGCGACGGTTCACCCCTCCACTTT.

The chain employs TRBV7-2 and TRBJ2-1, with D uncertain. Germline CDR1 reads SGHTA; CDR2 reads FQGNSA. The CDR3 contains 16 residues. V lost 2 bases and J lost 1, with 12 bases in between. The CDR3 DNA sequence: TGTGCCAGCAGCTTAAACCGCCGATCGTCCTACAATGAGCAGTTCTTC. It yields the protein CASSLNRRSSYNEQFF.

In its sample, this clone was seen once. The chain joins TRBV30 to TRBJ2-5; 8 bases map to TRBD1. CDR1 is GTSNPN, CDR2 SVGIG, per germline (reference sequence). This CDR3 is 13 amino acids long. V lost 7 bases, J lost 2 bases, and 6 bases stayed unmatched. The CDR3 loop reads CASTGAGQETQYF. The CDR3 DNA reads TGTGCCTCGACAGGGGCGGGACAAGAGACCCAGTACTTC.

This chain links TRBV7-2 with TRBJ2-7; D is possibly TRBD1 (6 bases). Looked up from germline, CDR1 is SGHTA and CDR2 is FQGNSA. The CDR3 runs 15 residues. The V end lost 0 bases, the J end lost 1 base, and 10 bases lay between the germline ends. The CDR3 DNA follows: TGTGCCAGCAGCTTAGCCCCAGGGGTTTCCTACGAGCAGTACGTC. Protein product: CASSLAPGVSYEQYV.

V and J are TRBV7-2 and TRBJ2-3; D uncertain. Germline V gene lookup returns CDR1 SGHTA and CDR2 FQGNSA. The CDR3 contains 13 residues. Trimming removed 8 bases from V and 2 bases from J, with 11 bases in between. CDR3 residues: CASSYQDTDTQYF. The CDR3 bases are TGTGCCAGCTCATATCAGGACACAGATACGCAGTATTTT.

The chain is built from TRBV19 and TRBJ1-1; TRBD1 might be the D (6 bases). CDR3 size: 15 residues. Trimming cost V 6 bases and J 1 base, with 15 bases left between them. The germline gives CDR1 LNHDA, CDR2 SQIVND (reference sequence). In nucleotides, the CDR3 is TGTGCCAGTAGGATACAGGGCGTCGCGAACACTGAAGCTTTCTTT. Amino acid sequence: CASRIQGVANTEAFF.